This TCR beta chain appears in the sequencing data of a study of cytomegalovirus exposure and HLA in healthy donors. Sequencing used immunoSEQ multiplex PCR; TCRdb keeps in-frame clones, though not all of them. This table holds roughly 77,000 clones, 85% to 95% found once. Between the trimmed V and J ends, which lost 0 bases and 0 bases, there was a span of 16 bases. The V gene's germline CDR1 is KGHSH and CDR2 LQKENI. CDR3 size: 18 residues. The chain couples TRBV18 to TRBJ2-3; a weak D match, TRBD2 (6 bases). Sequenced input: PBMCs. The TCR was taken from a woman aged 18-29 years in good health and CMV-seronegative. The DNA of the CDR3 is TGTGCCAGCTCACCACCTTCGGTTGGAAGCGGGAGCACAGATACGCAGTATTTT. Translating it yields CASSPPSVGSGSTDTQYF.